The present TCR beta chain was sequenced within a study of OX40 agonist ivuxolimab in advanced cancers. CDR3 length: 14 amino acids. V was clipped by 5 bases and J by 1 base; unmatched bases: 5. The V gene's germline CDR1 is LNHDA and CDR2 SQIVND (reference sequence). Some clones are missing from TCRdb's copy, which holds only in-frame ones; the method was immunoSEQ multiplex PCR. The sample shows under 25,000 clones, under 85% of them seen only once. This clone was counted ten times or more. This specimen consisted of CD4+ or CD8+ T cells sorted from blood, obtained in a trial of the OX40 agonist ivuxolimab. The V and J genes are TRBV19 and TRBJ2-7, with 7 bases aligning to TRBD1. This TCR was recovered from an adult with an advanced solid tumor such as melanoma, head and neck, liver or kidney cancer. The CDR3 bases are TGTGCCAGTAGTGTGGGGACAGCTTCCTACGAGCAGTACTTC. This translates into CASSVGTASYEQYF.